Listed below are T cell receptor beta chains from one sample, sequenced in a study of metastatic and nonmetastatic thyroid tumors. TCRdb re-analyzed the PCR reads using MiXCR. This repertoire shows thousands of clones, around 29% found once; its top ten account for around 21%. Sequences were obtained from tumor tissue. These receptors all come from a female donor with papillary thyroid cancer or a benign thyroid nodule (not recorded which). Some clones in this sample may be carry-over from other donors' samples. CDR3s include the opening cysteine and the closing phenylalanine or tryptophan. Fields, in order: D gene, clone size, J gene, V gene, CDR3 DNA, CDR3 protein. The D gene is left open where the match is weak. Not every row has a clone size; where given, it reads once, few, many or a size class.

D: TRBD2; size: -; J: TRBJ2-7; V: TRBV5-1; DNA: TGCGCCAGCAGCAACCCGGGACTAGCAGGAAACTACGAGCAGTACTTC; CDR3: CASSNPGLAGNYEQYF
D: -; size: few; J: TRBJ1-2; V: TRBV24-1; DNA: TGTGCCACCAGTGCAGGAGGGGAGGGCTATGGCTACACCTTC; CDR3: CATSAGGEGYGYTF
D: -; size: few; J: TRBJ1-5; V: TRBV6-1; DNA: TGTGCCAGCAGTGGGAATCAGCCCCAGCATTTT; CDR3: CASSGNQPQHF
D: TRBD1; size: -; J: TRBJ2-7; V: TRBV7-2; DNA: TGTGCCAGCAGCGCCCGGGACAGGGGTCAGGACGAGCAGTACTTC; CDR3: CASSARDRGQDEQYF
D: -; size: -; J: TRBJ2-3; V: TRBV5-1; DNA: TGCGCCAGCAGCCTGCCGGGCACAGATACGCAGTATTTT; CDR3: CASSLPGTDTQYF
D: -; size: -; J: TRBJ1-3; V: TRBV7-9; DNA: TGTGCCAGCAGACCCGATAGAAACACCATATATTTT; CDR3: CASRPDRNTIYF
D: -; size: -; J: TRBJ2-2; V: TRBV2; DNA: TGTGCCAGCAGTGTCGAGGGCCCGAGGACCGGGGAGCTGTTTTTT; CDR3: CASSVEGPRTGELFF
D: -; size: -; J: TRBJ1-2; V: TRBV28; DNA: TGTGCCAGCAGTTTATGGCGGGGCTACACCTTC; CDR3: CASSLWRGYTF
D: -; size: medium-sized; J: TRBJ1-1; V: TRBV28; DNA: TGTGCCAGCAGTTTATTTTGGCGACAGAACACTGAAGCTTTCTTT; CDR3: CASSLFWRQNTEAFF
D: -; size: few; J: TRBJ1-6; V: TRBV30; DNA: TGTGCCTGGAGTGAAACAAATTCACCCCTCCACTTT; CDR3: CAWSETNSPLHF
D: -; size: few; J: TRBJ1-1; V: TRBV9; DNA: TGTGCCAGCAGCGTAGGTGACACTGAAGCTTTCTTT; CDR3: CASSVGDTEAFF
D: -; size: -; J: TRBJ1-3; V: TRBV18; DNA: TGTGCCAGCTCACCAACCTCTGGAAACACCATATATTTT; CDR3: CASSPTSGNTIYF
D: -; size: -; J: TRBJ1-4; V: TRBV20-1; DNA: TGCAGTGCTAGAGGATTCCGGGACTCAGCAACTAATGAAAAACTGTTTTTT; CDR3: CSARGFRDSATNEKLFF
D: TRBD2; size: medium-sized; J: TRBJ2-1; V: TRBV10-1; DNA: TGCGCCAGCAGTTCACTAGCGGGAGGGCCAAGGGAGAATGAGCAGTTCTTC; CDR3: CASSSLAGGPRENEQFF
D: -; size: few; J: TRBJ2-1; V: TRBV6-1; DNA: TGTGCCAGCACTCGGGTAAGTGAGCAGTTCTTC; CDR3: CASTRVSEQFF
D: TRBD2; size: medium-sized; J: TRBJ2-1; V: TRBV9; DNA: TGTGCCAGCAGCCCTGGGGCTAGCGGAAGTAATGAGCAGTTCTTC; CDR3: CASSPGASGSNEQFF
D: -; size: medium-sized; J: TRBJ2-1; V: TRBV6-2/TRBV6-3; DNA: TGTGCCAGCAGTTCCCCTAACTTATCCTACAATGAGCAGTTCTTC; CDR3: CASSSPNLSYNEQFF
D: TRBD2; size: -; J: TRBJ2-3; V: TRBV7-6; DNA: TGTGCCAGCAGTCCTAGCGGTCTGAGCACAGATACGCAGTATTTT; CDR3: CASSPSGLSTDTQYF
D: -; size: few; J: TRBJ2-7; V: TRBV6-1; DNA: TGTGCCAGCAGCTCCCCGGGTGATCCTTCCTACGAGCAGTACTTC; CDR3: CASSSPGDPSYEQYF
D: TRBD2; size: -; J: TRBJ2-5; V: TRBV12-3/TRBV12-4; DNA: TGTGCCAGCAGTTTATCAGCGGGGGGCCAAGAGACCCAGTACTTC; CDR3: CASSLSAGGQETQYF
D: -; size: few; J: TRBJ2-7; V: TRBV6-6; DNA: TGTGCCAGCAGTTACGCCATGGGGGCCGTCTACGAGCAGTACTTC; CDR3: CASSYAMGAVYEQYF
D: TRBD1; size: medium-sized; J: TRBJ2-7; V: TRBV18; DNA: TGTGCCAGCTCTCACGGACAGGGGCCTTTCGGCTACGAGCAGTACTTC; CDR3: CASSHGQGPFGYEQYF
D: -; size: -; J: TRBJ2-7; V: TRBV4-1; DNA: TGCGCCAGCAGCCAAGGAACAGACTACGAGCAGTACTTC; CDR3: CASSQGTDYEQYF
D: -; size: -; J: TRBJ1-5; V: TRBV12-3/TRBV12-4; DNA: TGTGCCAGCAGTCCCGGCACCAGCAATCAGCCCCAGCATTTT; CDR3: CASSPGTSNQPQHF
D: -; size: -; J: TRBJ2-1; V: TRBV7-2; DNA: TGTGCCAGCAGCCGCGGAGACTCCTACAATGAGCAGTTCTTC; CDR3: CASSRGDSYNEQFF
D: TRBD2; size: medium-sized; J: TRBJ2-1; V: TRBV7-8; DNA: TGTGCCAGCAGCCCAGTCCCCACTAGCGGGAGTGAGTCTTCGTTCTTC; CDR3: CASSPVPTSGSESSFF
D: -; size: once; J: TRBJ2-7; V: TRBV10-3; DNA: TGTGCCATCAGCGGAGGACAGAGTGGGGAAGCGGGACGACGCGAGCAGTACTTC; CDR3: CAISGGQSGEAGRREQYF
D: -; size: medium-sized; J: TRBJ1-2; V: TRBV29-1; DNA: TGCAGCGTTCCCAGGGCCCATGGCTACACCTTC; CDR3: CSVPRAHGYTF
D: TRBD2; size: few; J: TRBJ2-3; V: TRBV28; DNA: TGTGCCAGCAGTCAAGCGGGAGGCCACACAGATACGCAGTATTTT; CDR3: CASSQAGGHTDTQYF
D: TRBD2; size: -; J: TRBJ2-3; V: TRBV6-1; DNA: TGTGCCAGCAGTGGGGGTAGCGGGAAGGGTGATACGCAGTATTTT; CDR3: CASSGGSGKGDTQYF
D: -; size: -; J: TRBJ1-2; V: TRBV11-2; DNA: TGTGCCAGCAGCCTTCCGGACGGATCCTATGGCTACACCTTC; CDR3: CASSLPDGSYGYTF
D: -; size: -; J: TRBJ2-1; V: TRBV7-6; DNA: TGTGCCAGCAGCCCGGGTGATGAGCAGTTCTTC; CDR3: CASSPGDEQFF
D: TRBD2; size: -; J: TRBJ2-3; V: TRBV7-3; DNA: TGTGCCAGCAGCCTCGGACTAGCGGGGGATACGCAGTATTTT; CDR3: CASSLGLAGDTQYF
D: -; size: few; J: TRBJ1-2; V: TRBV6-4; DNA: TGTGCCAGCAGTCCGGGAGGGGGCTATGGCTACACCTTC; CDR3: CASSPGGGYGYTF
D: -; size: -; J: TRBJ2-2; V: TRBV28; DNA: TGTGCCAGCAGGTTACAGGATAACACCGGGGAGCTGTTTTTT; CDR3: CASRLQDNTGELFF
D: -; size: -; J: TRBJ1-2; V: TRBV6-1; DNA: TGTGCCAGCAGTAGGACAGCGGGATATGGCTACACCTTC; CDR3: CASSRTAGYGYTF
D: -; size: few; J: TRBJ2-7; V: TRBV28; DNA: TGTGCCAGCAAAGAGGTTTTCTCCTACGAGCAGTACTTC; CDR3: CASKEVFSYEQYF
D: -; size: -; J: TRBJ2-7; V: TRBV19; DNA: TGTGCCAGTAAGAGGGACTACGGGGGCTCCGAGCAGTACTTC; CDR3: CASKRDYGGSEQYF
D: -; size: -; J: TRBJ1-4; V: TRBV4-2; DNA: TGTGCCAGCAGCCAAGACGTCGGAAGCGAAAAACTGTTTTTT; CDR3: CASSQDVGSEKLFF
D: -; size: -; J: TRBJ2-7; V: TRBV11-1; DNA: TGTGCCAGCAGACCAGATGCTTGGGGCAGCTCCTACGAGCAGTACTTC; CDR3: CASRPDAWGSSYEQYF
D: -; size: -; J: TRBJ2-7; V: TRBV7-7; DNA: TGTGCTAGCAGCTTAGGGACTGACGTATCGAGGGAGCAGTACTTC; CDR3: CASSLGTDVSREQYF
D: -; size: -; J: TRBJ1-2; V: TRBV5-1; DNA: TGCGCCAGCAGTGTTGGGGGCTCGTCTGTCTCAGGGGGCTACACCTTC; CDR3: CASSVGGSSVSGGYTF
D: TRBD2; size: -; J: TRBJ2-3; V: TRBV20-1; DNA: TGCAGTGCTAGAGACAAGACTAGCGGGGGGAGCACAGATACGCAGTATTTT; CDR3: CSARDKTSGGSTDTQYF
D: TRBD2; size: once; J: TRBJ2-7; V: TRBV11-2; DNA: TGTGCCAGCAGCGACTTCAGCGGGGGATCCCCCAACGAGCAGTACTTC; CDR3: CASSDFSGGSPNEQYF
D: TRBD2; size: few; J: TRBJ2-7; V: TRBV10-1; DNA: TGCGCCAGCGCCGGGACTAGCTGCCACGAGCAGTACTTC; CDR3: CASAGTSCHEQYF
D: -; size: medium-sized; J: TRBJ2-6; V: TRBV12-3/TRBV12-4; DNA: TGTGCCAACCTAAAAAACTCTGGGGCCAACGTCCTGACTTTC; CDR3: CANLKNSGANVLTF
D: -; size: -; J: TRBJ1-5; V: TRBV4-2; DNA: TGTGCCAGCAGCGAGTCGTACAATCAGCCCCAGCATTTT; CDR3: CASSESYNQPQHF
D: -; size: -; J: TRBJ1-2; V: TRBV5-1; DNA: TGCGCCAGCAGCTTGCAAGGGGATGGCTACACCTTC; CDR3: CASSLQGDGYTF
D: TRBD1; size: -; J: TRBJ2-7; V: TRBV11-1; DNA: TGTGCCAGCAGCCCGAAGGGACAGGGTGACTCCTACGAGCAGTACTTC; CDR3: CASSPKGQGDSYEQYF
D: -; size: -; J: TRBJ1-5; V: TRBV12-3/TRBV12-4; DNA: TGTGCCAGCAGTTTATCCCTGGCAGGGGCCCAGCATTTT; CDR3: CASSLSLAGAQHF
D: -; size: few; J: TRBJ1-1; V: TRBV6-1; DNA: TGTGCCAGCAGTTTCCCCCCGGGGACTACTGAAGCTTTCTTT; CDR3: CASSFPPGTTEAFF
D: TRBD2; size: -; J: TRBJ2-5; V: TRBV6-5; DNA: TGTGCCAGCAGTTACTCTCGAGCGGGAGCCGAAAAATCACAAGAGACCCAGTACTTC; CDR3: CASSYSRAGAEKSQETQYF
D: TRBD1; size: few; J: TRBJ1-6; V: TRBV6-1; DNA: TGTGCCAGCAGCCGGTCCGTTACAGGGGAAAATTCACCCCTCCACTTT; CDR3: CASSRSVTGENSPLHF
D: TRBD1; size: -; J: TRBJ2-1; V: TRBV19; DNA: TGTGCCACTCGACAGGGTATCTTGAGTCACAATGAGCAGTTCTTC; CDR3: CATRQGILSHNEQFF
D: -; size: -; J: TRBJ2-7; V: TRBV6-2/TRBV6-3; DNA: TGTGCCAGCAGTTACTCGCGGAGGTTGACACCGCAGCTACACTACGAGCAGTACTTC; CDR3: CASSYSRRLTPQLHYEQYF
D: -; size: few; J: TRBJ1-3; V: TRBV27; DNA: TGTGCCAGCAGCACCCGACCGAGAGGCTCTGGAAACACCATATATTTT; CDR3: CASSTRPRGSGNTIYF
D: TRBD2; size: -; J: TRBJ2-7; V: TRBV7-6; DNA: TGTGCCAGCAGCGCAGGGACTAGCGTTAACTACGAGCAGTACTTC; CDR3: CASSAGTSVNYEQYF